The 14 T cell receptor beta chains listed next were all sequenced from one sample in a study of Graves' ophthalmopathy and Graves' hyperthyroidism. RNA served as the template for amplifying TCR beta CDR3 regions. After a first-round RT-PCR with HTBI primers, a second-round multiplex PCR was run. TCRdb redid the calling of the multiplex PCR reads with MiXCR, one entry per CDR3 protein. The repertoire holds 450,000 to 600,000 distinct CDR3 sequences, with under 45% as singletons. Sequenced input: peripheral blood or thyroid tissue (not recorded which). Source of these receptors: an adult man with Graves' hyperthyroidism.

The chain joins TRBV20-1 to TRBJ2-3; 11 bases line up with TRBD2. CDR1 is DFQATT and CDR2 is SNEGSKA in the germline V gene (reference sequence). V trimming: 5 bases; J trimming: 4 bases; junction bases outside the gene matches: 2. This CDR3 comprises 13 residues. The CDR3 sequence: CSAQTSGADTQYF. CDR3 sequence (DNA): TGCAGTGCTCAGACTAGCGGGGCAGATACGCAGTATTTT.

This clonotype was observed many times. As DNA, the CDR3 is TGTGCCAGCAGTTTTGGAGATCAGCCCCAGCATTTT. This codes for CASSFGDQPQHF. This rearrangement joins TRBV12-3 or TRBV12-4 to TRBJ1-5; D gene uncertain. V was clipped by 3 bases and J by 5 bases, with 5 bases between them. This CDR3 has 12 amino acids.

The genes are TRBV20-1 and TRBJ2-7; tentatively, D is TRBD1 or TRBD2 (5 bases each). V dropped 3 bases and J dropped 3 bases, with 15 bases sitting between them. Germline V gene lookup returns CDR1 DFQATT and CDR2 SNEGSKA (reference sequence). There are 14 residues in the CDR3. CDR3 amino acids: CSARSRGLSYEQYF. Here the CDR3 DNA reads TGCAGTGCTAGGTCGAGGGGATTGAGCTACGAGCAGTACTTC.

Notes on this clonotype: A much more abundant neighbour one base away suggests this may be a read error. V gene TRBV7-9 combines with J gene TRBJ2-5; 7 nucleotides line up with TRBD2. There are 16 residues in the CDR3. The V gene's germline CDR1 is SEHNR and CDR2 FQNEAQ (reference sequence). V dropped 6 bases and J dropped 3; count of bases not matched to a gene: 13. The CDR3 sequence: CASRLTRLAEEETQYF. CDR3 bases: TGTGCCAGCAGACTCACCCGTCTAGCGGAGGAAGAGACCCAGTACTTC. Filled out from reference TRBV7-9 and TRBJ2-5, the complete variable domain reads DTGVSQNPRHKITKRGQNVTFRCDPISEHNRLYWYRQTLGQGPEFLTYFQNEAQLEKSRLLSDRFSAERPKGSFSTLEIQRTEQGDSAMYLCASRLTRLAEEETQYFGPGTRLLVL.

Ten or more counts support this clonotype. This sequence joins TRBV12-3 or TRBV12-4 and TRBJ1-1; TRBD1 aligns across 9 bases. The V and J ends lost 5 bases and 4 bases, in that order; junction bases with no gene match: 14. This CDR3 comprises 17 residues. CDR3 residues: CASSPSHRGQKGTEAFF. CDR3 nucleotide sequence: TGTGCCAGCAGTCCGTCTCACAGGGGGCAGAAGGGCACTGAAGCTTTCTTT.

CDR3 protein: CASSRTGGNEQYF. DNA for the CDR3: TGTGCCAGCAGCCGGACAGGGGGAAACGAGCAGTACTTC. This sequence joins TRBV4-2 and TRBJ2-7; 10 bases agree with TRBD1. There are 13 residues in the CDR3. J lost 5 bases, V lost 4 bases, and 2 bases had no gene match. Germline-derived CDR1 and CDR2 are LGHNA and YNFKEQ.

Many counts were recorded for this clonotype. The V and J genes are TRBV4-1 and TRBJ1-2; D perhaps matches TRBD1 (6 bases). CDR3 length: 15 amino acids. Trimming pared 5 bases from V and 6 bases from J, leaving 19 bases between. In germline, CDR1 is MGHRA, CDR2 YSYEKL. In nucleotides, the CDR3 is TGCGCCAGCAGCTTAAATACCGACAGGAGCCATGGCTACACCTTC. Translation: CASSLNTDRSHGYTF.

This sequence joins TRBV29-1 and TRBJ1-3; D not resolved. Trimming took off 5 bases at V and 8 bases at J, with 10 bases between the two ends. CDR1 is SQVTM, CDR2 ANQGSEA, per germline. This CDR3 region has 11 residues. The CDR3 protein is CSVRSRDTIYF. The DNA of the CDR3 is TGCAGCGTTAGATCCCGGGACACCATATATTTT.

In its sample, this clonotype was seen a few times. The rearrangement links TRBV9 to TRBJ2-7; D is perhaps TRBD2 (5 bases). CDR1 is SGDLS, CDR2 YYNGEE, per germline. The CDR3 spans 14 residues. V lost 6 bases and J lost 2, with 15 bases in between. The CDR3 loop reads CASNQKGVTYEQYF. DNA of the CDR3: TGTGCCAGCAACCAAAAGGGAGTCACCTACGAGCAGTACTTC.

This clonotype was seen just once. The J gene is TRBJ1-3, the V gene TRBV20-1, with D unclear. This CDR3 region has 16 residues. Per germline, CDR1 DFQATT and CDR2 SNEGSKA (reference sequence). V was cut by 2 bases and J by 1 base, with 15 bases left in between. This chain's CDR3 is CSARSPERLSGNTIYF. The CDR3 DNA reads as TGCAGTGCTAGATCCCCAGAACGCCTTTCTGGAAACACCATATATTTT.

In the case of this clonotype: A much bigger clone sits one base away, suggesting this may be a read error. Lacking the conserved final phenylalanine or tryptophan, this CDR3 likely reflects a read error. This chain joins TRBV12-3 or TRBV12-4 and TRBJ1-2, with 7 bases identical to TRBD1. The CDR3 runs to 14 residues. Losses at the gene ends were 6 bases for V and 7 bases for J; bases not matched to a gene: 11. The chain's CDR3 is CASREGATGSGYTI. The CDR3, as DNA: TGTGCCAGCAGAGAGGGGGCGACGGGAAGTGGCTACACCATC.

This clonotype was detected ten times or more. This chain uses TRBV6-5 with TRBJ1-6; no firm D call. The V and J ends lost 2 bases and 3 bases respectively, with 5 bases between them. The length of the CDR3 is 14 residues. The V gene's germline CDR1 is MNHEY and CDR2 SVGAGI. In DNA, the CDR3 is TGTGCCAGCAGTTACGAGCGCTATAATTCACCCCTCCACTTT. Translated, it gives CASSYERYNSPLHF.

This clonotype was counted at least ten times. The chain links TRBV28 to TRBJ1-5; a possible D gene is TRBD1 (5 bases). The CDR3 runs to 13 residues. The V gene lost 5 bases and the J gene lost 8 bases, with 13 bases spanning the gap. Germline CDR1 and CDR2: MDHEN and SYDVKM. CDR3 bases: TGTGCCAGCAGTGACAGCACAGAAGAGCCCCAGCATTTT. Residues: CASSDSTEEPQHF.

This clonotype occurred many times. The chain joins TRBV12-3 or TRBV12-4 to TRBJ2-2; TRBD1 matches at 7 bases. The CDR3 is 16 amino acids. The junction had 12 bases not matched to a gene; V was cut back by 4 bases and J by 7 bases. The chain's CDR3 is CASSSSGQSGYGELFF. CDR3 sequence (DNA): TGTGCCAGCAGTTCCTCGGGACAGTCGGGATACGGGGAGCTGTTTTTT.